These T cell receptor beta chains were read from a single sample in a study of cytomegalovirus exposure and HLA in healthy donors. Measured with immunoSEQ multiplex PCR; TCRdb has only the in-frame clones, and not every one. Of about 140,000 clones detected, 75% to 80% appear once; the ten largest clones hold about 5.3%. The sequenced sample was PBMCs. These receptors were obtained from a woman between 50 and 59 years old in good health and CMV-seronegative. Each CDR3 is given with its conserved first and last residue. D genes are given only for firm matches. Size is stated for part of the rows, as once, few or many counts, or as a class when the clone is expanded.

D	size	V	J	CDR3	DNA
NA	NA	TRBV6-5	TRBJ2-2	CASSYFRAGELFF	TGTGCCAGCAGTTACTTCAGGGCCGGGGAGCTGTTTTTT
TRBD1	few	TRBV28	TRBJ1-1	CASSLDRAAEAFF	TGTGCCAGCAGTTTGGACAGGGCGGCTGAAGCTTTCTTT
NA	NA	TRBV9	TRBJ2-3	CASSGEPSEGTQYF	TGTGCCAGCAGCGGCGAACCCTCTGAGGGTACGCAGTATTTT
NA	NA	TRBV28	TRBJ1-1	CASRDNRAGDTEAFF	TGTGCCAGCAGGGACAACAGGGCGGGAGACACTGAAGCTTTCTTT
TRBD1	NA	TRBV4-1	TRBJ2-7	CASSQARTGGASEQYF	TGCGCCAGCAGCCAAGCCAGGACAGGGGGCGCGTCCGAGCAGTACTTC
NA	NA	TRBV27	TRBJ1-1	CASSLYPRNTEAFF	TGTGCCAGCAGTTTATATCCGCGGAACACTGAAGCTTTCTTT
TRBD1	once	TRBV7-2	TRBJ2-7	CASSQQGVVFHEQYF	TGTGCCAGCAGCCAACAGGGGGTAGTCTTCCACGAGCAGTACTTC
NA	few	TRBV5-1	TRBJ1-4	CASSPERYLNEKLFF	TGCGCCAGCAGCCCGGAGAGGTATCTGAATGAAAAACTGTTTTTT
NA	NA	TRBV2	TRBJ1-2	CASSGYQGRGYTF	TGTGCCAGCAGTGGGTACCAGGGGCGTGGCTACACCTTC
TRBD2	NA	TRBV7-9	TRBJ2-1	CASSLGGGGEYNEQFF	TGTGCCAGCAGCTTAGGAGGCGGGGGGGAGTACAATGAGCAGTTCTTC
NA	NA	TRBV7-9	TRBJ2-7	CASSLGSYEQYF	TGTGCCAGCAGCTTAGGGAGCTACGAGCAGTACTTC
NA	NA	TRBV11-2	TRBJ2-5	CASRLSGGTQETQYF	TGTGCCAGCAGACTGTCCGGCGGGACCCAAGAGACCCAGTACTTC
NA	NA	TRBV28	TRBJ1-5	CASRTGSQPQHF	TGTGCCAGCAGAACAGGTTCCCAGCCCCAGCATTTT
NA	NA	TRBV15	TRBJ1-5	CATRTGNQPQHF	TGTGCCACCAGGACAGGCAATCAGCCCCAGCATTTT
NA	NA	TRBV7-9	TRBJ1-6	CASRPNRERGSPLHF	TGTGCCAGCAGACCTAACAGGGAAAGGGGTTCACCCCTCCACTTT
NA	NA	TRBV7-2	TRBJ1-6	CATQPTTGGFGSPLHF	TGTGCCACCCAACCTACAACCGGAGGGTTTGGTTCACCCCTCCACTTT
TRBD1	NA	TRBV30	TRBJ1-4	CAWSVLGQGREKLFF	TGTGCCTGGAGTGTACTGGGACAGGGGAGGGAGAAACTGTTTTTT
TRBD2	NA	TRBV5-1	TRBJ2-1	CASRPGLAYNEQFF	TGCGCCAGCCGACCGGGACTAGCATACAATGAGCAGTTCTTC
NA	NA	TRBV19	TRBJ2-2	CASSIRGGELFF	TGTGCCAGTAGTATAAGAGGGGGGGAGCTGTTTTTT
NA	NA	TRBV5-1	TRBJ2-3	CASSLLSFSTDTQYF	TGCGCCAGCAGCCTCTTATCTTTCAGCACAGATACGCAGTATTTT
TRBD2	once	TRBV5-1	TRBJ2-7	CASSLARGGAYEQYF	TGCGCCAGCAGCTTGGCCCGCGGGGGGGCTTACGAGCAGTACTTC
NA	NA	TRBV4-2	TRBJ1-3	CASSQAGVSGNTIYF	TGTGCCAGCAGCCAAGCAGGGGTCTCTGGAAACACCATATATTTT
NA	NA	TRBV5-1	TRBJ2-7	CASSLGQNDEQYF	TGCGCCAGCAGCTTGGGACAGAACGACGAGCAGTACTTC
TRBD1	NA	TRBV7-6	TRBJ1-1	CASSLGTGDTEAFF	TGTGCCAGCAGCCTCGGGACAGGAGATACTGAAGCTTTCTTT
NA	few	TRBV6-6	TRBJ1-5	CASTYSQNQPQHF	TGTGCCAGCACTTACTCTCAGAATCAGCCCCAGCATTTT
NA	NA	TRBV27	TRBJ2-3	CASSLVTADTQYF	TGTGCCAGCAGTTTGGTGACAGCAGATACGCAGTATTTT
NA	NA	TRBV10-1	TRBJ2-7	CASSASGTTYEQYF	TGCGCCAGCAGTGCCTCCGGGACAACCTACGAGCAGTACTTC
NA	NA	TRBV6-1	TRBJ1-6	CASSEAQGKGSPLHF	TGTGCCAGCAGTGAAGCTCAGGGGAAGGGTTCACCCCTCCACTTT
TRBD1	NA	TRBV4-2	TRBJ2-4	CASSPRPTGDVAKNIQYF	TGTGCCAGCAGCCCCCGCCCGACAGGGGATGTCGCCAAAAACATTCAGTACTTC
TRBD1	NA	TRBV29-1	TRBJ2-1	CSVAGQSTYNEQFF	TGCAGCGTTGCGGGACAGTCAACCTACAATGAGCAGTTCTTC
NA	NA	TRBV4-3	TRBJ2-3	CASSQELQGGTDTQYF	TGCGCCAGCAGCCAAGAATTACAGGGTGGGACAGATACGCAGTATTTT
NA	once	TRBV29-1	TRBJ2-7	CSALVGTVYEQYF	TGCAGCGCCCTCGTAGGAACAGTCTACGAGCAGTACTTC
TRBD2	NA	TRBV2	TRBJ2-2	CASSPPSGGFGELFF	TGTGCCAGCAGTCCCCCTAGCGGGGGGTTCGGGGAGCTGTTTTTT
TRBD2	NA	TRBV7-2	TRBJ2-5	CASSLVAGDETQYF	TGTGCCAGCAGCTTAGTGGCGGGGGATGAGACCCAGTACTTC
NA	NA	TRBV5-8	TRBJ2-7	CASSLVTYEQYF	TGTGCCAGCAGCTTGGTAACCTACGAGCAGTACTTC
NA	NA	TRBV5-1	TRBJ2-2	CASSLGSRTGELFF	TGCGCCAGCAGCTTGGGCTCCAGGACCGGGGAGCTGTTTTTT
NA	NA	TRBV29-1	TRBJ2-5	CSVGYRGETQYF	TGCAGCGTTGGATACCGGGGAGAGACCCAGTACTTC
NA	NA	TRBV7-3	TRBJ2-1	CASSLGGSTHEQFF	TGTGCCAGCAGCTTAGGCGGGTCTACCCATGAGCAGTTCTTC
TRBD1	NA	TRBV7-9	TRBJ1-4	CASSRRVGDSSATNEKLFF	TGTGCCAGCAGCCGTCGCGTTGGGGACAGCAGTGCAACTAATGAAAAACTGTTTTTT
NA	NA	TRBV4-1	TRBJ1-5	CASRDRGDQPQHF	TGCGCCAGCAGGGACCGGGGAGATCAGCCCCAGCATTTT
NA	NA	TRBV19	TRBJ2-5	CASSDHLDPRREETQYF	TGTGCCAGTAGTGACCACCTGGACCCTCGCAGGGAAGAGACCCAGTACTTC
NA	NA	TRBV10-2	TRBJ1-1	CASSAGVNTEAFF	TGCGCCAGCTCGGCGGGGGTGAACACTGAAGCTTTCTTT
NA	NA	TRBV5-1	TRBJ2-7	CASWGGSGQVNYEQYF	TGCGCCAGCTGGGGTGGGTCGGGACAAGTAAACTACGAGCAGTACTTC
TRBD2	NA	TRBV2	TRBJ2-7	CASSGTWTSVYEQYF	TGTGCCAGCAGTGGAACATGGACTAGCGTGTACGAGCAGTACTTC
TRBD2	NA	TRBV9	TRBJ2-7	CASSVSAGTSYEQYF	TGTGCCAGCAGCGTATCAGCGGGGACCTCCTACGAGCAGTACTTC
TRBD2	once	TRBV28	TRBJ2-3	CASSVPGLVRGTDTQYF	TGTGCCAGCAGTGTACCGGGACTAGTCAGGGGAACAGATACGCAGTATTTT